This T cell receptor beta chain was captured in a study of blood T cell repertoires in COVID-19. On the study more broadly: The United States, Italy and Spain provided the acute and convalescent COVID-19 samples.

Unmatched junction bases numbered 8, after V lost 6 bases and J lost 0 bases. Germline V gives CDR1 MNHEY, CDR2 SVGEGT. The CDR3 is 15 amino acids. As handled by the study authors: Reference gene primer amplification in the assay estimated nucleated cell counts. Generated by immunoSEQ multiplex PCR, the TCRdb table keeps only in-frame clones and is missing some. Clonal size and the V and J genes are those of that table, whereas D and trimming came from the DNA. The data hold a few hundred thousand clones, with about four fifths observed a single time. This clone was observed a handful of times. This clonotype originated in a man in his fifties or sixties with active or convalescent COVID-19. What was sequenced was peripheral blood. This chain joins TRBV6-2 or TRBV6-3 and TRBJ2-7; TRBD2 aligns across 7 bases. CDR3 amino acids: CASSNPGGSSYEQYF. The CDR3 coding sequence is TGTGCCAGCAGCAACCCCGGGGGGAGCTCCTACGAGCAGTACTTC.